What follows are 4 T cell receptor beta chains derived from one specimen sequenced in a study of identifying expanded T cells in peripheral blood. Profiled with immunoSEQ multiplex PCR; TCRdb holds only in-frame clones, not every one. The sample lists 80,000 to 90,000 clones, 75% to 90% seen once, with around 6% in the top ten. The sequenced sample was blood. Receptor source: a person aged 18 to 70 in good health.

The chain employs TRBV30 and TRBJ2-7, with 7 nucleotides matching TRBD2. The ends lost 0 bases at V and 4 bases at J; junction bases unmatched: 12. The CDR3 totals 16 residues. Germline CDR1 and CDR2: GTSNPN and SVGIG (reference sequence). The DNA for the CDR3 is TGTGCCTGGAGTGTGTCCTCGGTGGGGGGGTTTTACGAGCAGTACTTC. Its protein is CAWSVSSVGGFYEQYF.

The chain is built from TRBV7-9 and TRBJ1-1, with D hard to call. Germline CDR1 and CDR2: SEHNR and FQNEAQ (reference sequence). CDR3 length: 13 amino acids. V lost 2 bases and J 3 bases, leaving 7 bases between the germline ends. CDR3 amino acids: CASSLPGDTEAFF. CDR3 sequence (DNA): TGTGCCAGCAGCTTACCGGGAGACACTGAAGCTTTCTTT. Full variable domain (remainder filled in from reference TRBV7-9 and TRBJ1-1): DTGVSQNPRHKITKRGQNVTFRCDPISEHNRLYWYRQTLGQGPEFLTYFQNEAQLEKSRLLSDRFSAERPKGSFSTLEIQRTEQGDSAMYLCASSLPGDTEAFFGQGTRLTVV.

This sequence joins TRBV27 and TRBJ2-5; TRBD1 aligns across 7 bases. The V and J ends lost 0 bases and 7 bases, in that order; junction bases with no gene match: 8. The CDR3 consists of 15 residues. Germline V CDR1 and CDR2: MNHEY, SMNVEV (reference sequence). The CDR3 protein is CASSLSVTGLGTQYF. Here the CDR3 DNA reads TGTGCCAGCAGTTTATCCGTGACAGGGTTAGGGACCCAGTACTTC.

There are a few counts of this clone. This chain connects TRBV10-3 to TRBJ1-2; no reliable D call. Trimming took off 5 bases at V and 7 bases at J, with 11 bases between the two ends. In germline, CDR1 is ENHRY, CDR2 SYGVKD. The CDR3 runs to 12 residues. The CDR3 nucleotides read TGTGCCATCAGTAAAGGAGATAGTGGCTACACCTTC. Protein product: CAISKGDSGYTF.